What follows are 9 T cell receptor beta chains derived from one specimen sequenced in a study of OX40 agonist ivuxolimab in advanced cancers. Method: immunoSEQ multiplex PCR; TCRdb's copy keeps in-frame clones and lacks some. The data contain tens of thousands of clones, over 85% of them singletons. The sample consisted of CD4+ or CD8+ T cells sorted from blood, taken in a trial of the OX40 agonist ivuxolimab. The receptors shown here come from an adult with an advanced solid tumor such as melanoma, head and neck, liver or kidney cancer.

In nucleotides, the CDR3 is TGCGCCAGCAGCCCTACTAAAATCGGTCTCGGTGGCTACACCTTC. Translating gives CASSPTKIGLGGYTF. The chain joins TRBV4-1 to TRBJ1-2; D gene ambiguous. This CDR3 is built from 15 residues. Trimming cost V 4 bases and J 7 bases, with 19 bases left between them. CDR1 and CDR2 from the germline V gene are MGHRA and YSYEKL.

The chain combines TRBV6-1 with TRBJ2-1; TRBD2 aligns across 7 bases. This CDR3 is 14 amino acids long. Germline V gene sequence: CDR1 MNHNS, CDR2 SASEGT. With V trimmed by 5 bases and J by 4 bases, 5 bases remained unmatched. The CDR3 sequence: CASSWGGGYNEQFF. DNA of the CDR3: TGTGCCAGCAGTTGGGGGGGAGGTTACAATGAGCAGTTCTTC.

As concerns this clone: This sample also contains other DNA sequences that code for the same CDR3. The rearrangement uses TRBV5-1 and TRBJ2-7; the D call may be TRBD1 or TRBD2 (5 bases each). The CDR3 consists of 18 residues. V lost 2 bases and J lost 4, with 25 bases in between. Germline V gene sequence: CDR1 SGHRS, CDR2 YFSETQ. The CDR3 spells CASSFGDAGRGNPYEQYF. CDR3 nucleotide sequence: TGCGCCAGCAGCTTCGGGGACGCGGGCCGGGGTAATCCGTACGAGCAGTACTTC.

CDR3 coding DNA: TGTGCCAGCAGTTCCCAGCCGGGACAGGGAGCCCCCTACAATGAGCAGTTCTTC. Translation: CASSSQPGQGAPYNEQFF. V usage is TRBV27 and J usage is TRBJ2-1; 9 nucleotides match TRBD1. The CDR3 loop spans 18 amino acids. Germline V gives CDR1 MNHEY, CDR2 SMNVEV (reference sequence). Trimming cost V 4 bases and J 2 bases; bases outside gene matches: 12.

The V gene is TRBV7-2, the J gene TRBJ2-1, with 7 bases lining up with TRBD2. CDR3 length equals 15 residues. Trimming removed 2 bases from V and 6 bases from J; junction bases left unmatched: 7. The germline V gene encodes CDR1 SGHTA and CDR2 FQGNSA. The CDR3 region is CASSLIPGGGNEQFF. In nucleotides, the CDR3 is TGTGCCAGCAGCTTAATCCCTGGGGGGGGCAATGAGCAGTTCTTC.

The chain couples TRBV27 to TRBJ1-5; D gene unclear. CDR3 length: 13 amino acids. V lost 2 bases, J lost 4 bases, and 6 bases lay in between. Germline V gene lookup returns CDR1 MNHEY and CDR2 SMNVEV (reference sequence). The CDR3: CASSLEINQPQHF. The DNA for the CDR3 is TGTGCCAGCAGTTTAGAGATTAATCAGCCCCAGCATTTT.

V usage is TRBV4-2 and J usage is TRBJ2-7; possibly TRBD2 for D (5 bases). The CDR3 runs to 13 residues. Germline CDR1 is LGHNA and CDR2 is YNFKEQ. Deletions cut 4 bases from V and 1 base from J, with 8 bases between. DNA for the CDR3: TGTGCCAGCAGCCTGAGAGGGTCCTACGAGCAGTACTTC. Its protein product is CASSLRGSYEQYF.

V gene TRBV11-2 combines with J gene TRBJ1-4, with D unclear. Germline-derived CDR1 and CDR2 are SGHAT and FQNNGV. Trimming cost V 4 bases and J 8 bases, with 8 bases left between them. The CDR3 is 12 residues long. CDR3 nucleotide sequence: TGTGCCAGCAGCTCAAAAGGGGAAAAACTGTTTTTT. It is translated as CASSSKGEKLFF.

This clone was seen only once. V is TRBV7-2 and J is TRBJ2-5; TRBD1 aligns across 10 bases. The length of the CDR3 is 15 residues. Trimming took 5 bases from V and 7 from J; bases not matched to a gene: 10. Germline CDR1 reads SGHTA; CDR2 reads FQGNSA. The CDR3 here is CASSVTDRGPGTQYF. CDR3 nucleotide sequence: TGTGCCAGCAGCGTAACTGACAGGGGGCCGGGGACCCAGTACTTC. The full variable domain, completed using reference TRBV7-2 and TRBJ2-5, is GAGVSQSPSNKVTEKGKDVELRCDPISGHTALYWYRQSLGQGLEFLIYFQGNSAPDKSGLPSDRFSAERTGGSVSTLTIQRTQQEDSAVYLCASSVTDRGPGTQYFGPGTRLLVL.